The T cell receptor beta chain under discussion was sequenced for a study of blood T cell repertoires in COVID-19. Across the study: Material from acute and convalescent COVID-19 was sourced from the United States, Italy and Spain.

Method: immunoSEQ multiplex PCR; TCRdb's copy keeps in-frame clones and lacks some. Of 150,000 to 200,000 clones listed, less than 90% are singletons. This CDR3 comprises 16 residues. V shed 4 bases, J shed 2 bases, and the junction held 6 bases outside the gene matches. CDR1 is MNHEY and CDR2 is SVGAGI in the germline V gene. The receptor comes from a woman between 45 and 60 years old who had recovered from COVID-19. This chain connects TRBV6-5 to TRBJ2-7; 12 positions agree with TRBD2. What was sequenced was PBMCs or T cells enriched from blood (not recorded which). This CDR3 reads CASSWAGLAGTYEQYF. The CDR3 region has the DNA TGTGCCAGCAGTTGGGCAGGACTAGCGGGGACCTACGAGCAGTACTTC.